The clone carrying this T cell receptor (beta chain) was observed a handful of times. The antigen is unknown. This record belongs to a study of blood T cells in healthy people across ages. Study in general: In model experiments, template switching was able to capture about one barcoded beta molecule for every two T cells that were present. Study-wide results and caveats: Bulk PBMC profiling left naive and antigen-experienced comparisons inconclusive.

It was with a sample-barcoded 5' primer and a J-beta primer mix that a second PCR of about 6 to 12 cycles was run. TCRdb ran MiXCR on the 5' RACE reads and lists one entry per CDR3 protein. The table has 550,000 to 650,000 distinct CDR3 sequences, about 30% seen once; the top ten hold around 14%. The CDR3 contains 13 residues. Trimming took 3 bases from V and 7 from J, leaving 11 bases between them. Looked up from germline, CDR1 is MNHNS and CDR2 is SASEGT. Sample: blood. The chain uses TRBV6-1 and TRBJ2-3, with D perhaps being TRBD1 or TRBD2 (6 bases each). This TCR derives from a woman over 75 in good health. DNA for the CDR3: TGTGCCAGCAGTGAGCGGAGGGACAATACGCAGTATTTT. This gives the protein CASSERRDNTQYF.